This T cell receptor (beta chain) was observed in a study of cytomegalovirus exposure and HLA in healthy donors. Study overall: Out of approximately 170 million T cells, an earlier analysis found about 100 million unique TCR beta sequences in total. Findings and caveats of the study: Later analysis suggested links between common viral pathogens and several top significant clusters. Previously analyzed data showed that most TCR beta V segments were productive at a frequency of about 87% or about 30%.

PCR primers comprised 60 Vbeta and 13 Jbeta primers. TCRdb's copy holds only in-frame clones and misses some; the assay was immunoSEQ multiplex PCR. The profile shows some 120,000 clones, 55% to 75% of them singletons. The CDR3 totals 15 residues. V gave up 5 bases and J gave up 2 bases, with 14 bases separating them. Germline lookup yields CDR1 SEHNR and CDR2 FQNEAQ (reference sequence). To note about this clone: No antigen is known for it.

The origin of this receptor is a man younger than 40 in good health and CMV-seropositive. Material for sequencing was PBMCs. V usage is TRBV7-9 and J usage is TRBJ2-3; D possibly corresponds to TRBD2 (7 bases). CDR3 region: CASSPRGGTTDTQYF. Written as DNA, the CDR3 is TGTGCCAGCAGCCCGAGGGGGGGGACCACAGATACGCAGTATTTT. Variable domain in full (rest from reference TRBV7-9 and TRBJ2-3): DTGVSQNPRHKITKRGQNVTFRCDPISEHNRLYWYRQTLGQGPEFLTYFQNEAQLEKSRLLSDRFSAERPKGSFSTLEIQRTEQGDSAMYLCASSPRGGTTDTQYFGPGTRLTVL.